This T cell receptor (beta chain) was identified during a study of T-cell memory formation after mild COVID-19. TCRdb re-called the 5' RACE reads through MiXCR, storing one row per CDR3 protein. The sample consists of roughly 510,000 distinct CDR3 sequences, roughly 17% of them appearing once. Trimming cost V 7 bases and J 3 bases, with 18 bases left between them. Germline V gene data show CDR1 as LNHDA and CDR2 as SQIVND (reference sequence). The CDR3 runs 15 residues. Sample: PBMCs or a T cell subset sorted from them (not recorded which). V usage is TRBV19 and J usage is TRBJ1-1, with TRBD1 as a possible D gene (6 bases). This clonotype was obtained from an adult woman who had mild COVID-19 (a few samples of this study predate the infection). Cell type and time point are not known. The CDR3 reads CASNQPGGGDTEAFF. Written as DNA, the CDR3 is TGTGCCAGTAATCAGCCAGGAGGGGGGGACACTGAAGCTTTCTTT.